Listed here is a single T cell receptor (beta chain). The data were obtained in a study of cytomegalovirus exposure and HLA in healthy donors. PCR employed 60 Vbeta and 13 Jbeta primers. The method was immunoSEQ multiplex PCR; TCRdb's version includes in-frame clones alone and lacks a portion of them. Found here are roughly 120,000 clones, around 67% of them singletons; the top ten hold 4% to 5%. This receptor was obtained from a woman aged 40 to 49 in good health and CMV-seronegative. The sequencing input was PBMCs.

The CDR3 bases are TGCAGCGCCGACCAGGGGACCCAGTACTTC. This translates into CSADQGTQYF. The rearrangement joins TRBV29-1 to TRBJ2-5, with D possibly TRBD1 on 5 matching bases. CDR3 length: 10 residues. V was pared by 7 bases and J by 7 bases, with 10 bases between. CDR1 is SQVTM, CDR2 ANQGSEA, per germline.